Listed below are T cell receptor beta chains from one sample, sequenced in a study of control samples from healthy donors and cancer patients. Assay used: immunoSEQ multiplex PCR; TCRdb lists only in-frame clones, some missing. The table records under 85,000 clones, less than 95% of them present only once. Sequenced sample: blood. Receptor source: a woman aged 40 to 49 in good health. CDR3s include the opening cysteine and the closing phenylalanine or tryptophan. A D gene is named only where the DNA matches it firmly. The size of a clone is reported for some rows only, either as once, few or many, or as a class for expanded clones.

j_gene: TRBJ2-6
d_gene: .
v_gene: TRBV11-2
abundance: .
CDR3aa: CASSLEGGGALNSGANVLTF
CDR3nt: TGTGCCAGCAGCTTAGAAGGAGGGGGAGCCCTTAACTCTGGGGCCAACGTCCTGACTTTC

j_gene: TRBJ2-2
d_gene: .
v_gene: TRBV6-4
abundance: .
CDR3aa: CASSLKVTGELFF
CDR3nt: TGTGCCAGCAGTTTGAAGGTCACCGGGGAGCTGTTTTTT

j_gene: TRBJ2-1
d_gene: .
v_gene: TRBV7-8
abundance: .
CDR3aa: CASSLRGGNNEQFF
CDR3nt: TGTGCCAGCAGCTTAAGGGGGGGGAACAATGAGCAGTTCTTC

j_gene: TRBJ2-7
d_gene: TRBD1
v_gene: TRBV3-1/TRBV3-2
abundance: .
CDR3aa: CASSQGTVAYEQYF
CDR3nt: TGTGCCAGCAGCCAGGGGACAGTGGCCTACGAGCAGTACTTC

j_gene: TRBJ1-6
d_gene: TRBD1
v_gene: TRBV7-9
abundance: .
CDR3aa: CASSHHLGTDNSPLHF
CDR3nt: TGTGCCAGCAGCCATCATTTGGGGACAGATAATTCACCCCTCCACTTT

j_gene: TRBJ1-3
d_gene: TRBD1
v_gene: TRBV7-2
abundance: .
CDR3aa: CASSYRQGNTIYF
CDR3nt: TGTGCCAGCAGCTACAGACAGGGCAACACCATATATTTT

j_gene: TRBJ2-1
d_gene: .
v_gene: TRBV29-1
abundance: .
CDR3aa: CSVVASEQFF
CDR3nt: TGCAGCGTTGTGGCGTCTGAGCAGTTCTTC

j_gene: TRBJ2-3
d_gene: TRBD1
v_gene: TRBV19
abundance: once
CDR3aa: CASSARQGADTQYF
CDR3nt: TGTGCCAGTAGTGCCCGACAGGGGGCAGATACGCAGTATTTT

j_gene: TRBJ1-2
d_gene: .
v_gene: TRBV7-9
abundance: .
CDR3aa: CASSLARGPPGGYTF
CDR3nt: TGTGCCAGCAGCTTAGCACGAGGCCCTCCTGGTGGCTACACCTTC

j_gene: TRBJ2-3
d_gene: .
v_gene: TRBV7-7
abundance: .
CDR3aa: CASSKGVLTDTQYF
CDR3nt: TGTGCCAGCAGCAAAGGGGTCCTCACAGATACGCAGTATTTT

j_gene: TRBJ2-1
d_gene: .
v_gene: TRBV11-1
abundance: .
CDR3aa: CASQRGGEQFF
CDR3nt: TGTGCCAGCCAGAGAGGTGGAGAGCAGTTCTTC

j_gene: TRBJ2-2
d_gene: .
v_gene: TRBV9
abundance: .
CDR3aa: CASSVAGHLPTGELFF
CDR3nt: TGTGCCAGCAGCGTAGCTGGACATCTGCCCACCGGGGAGCTGTTTTTT

j_gene: TRBJ1-3
d_gene: .
v_gene: TRBV5-1
abundance: .
CDR3aa: CASSLNQGTDTIYF
CDR3nt: TGCGCCAGCAGCCTAAACCAGGGGACGGACACCATATATTTT

j_gene: TRBJ2-1
d_gene: .
v_gene: TRBV7-9
abundance: .
CDR3aa: CASSPEASEEQFF
CDR3nt: TGTGCCAGCAGTCCCGAAGCATCTGAGGAGCAGTTCTTC

j_gene: TRBJ1-1
d_gene: .
v_gene: TRBV19
abundance: .
CDR3aa: CASSTAVNTEAFF
CDR3nt: TGTGCCAGTAGTACGGCAGTGAACACTGAAGCTTTCTTT

j_gene: TRBJ2-1
d_gene: .
v_gene: TRBV2
abundance: .
CDR3aa: CASSDLGSSYNEQFF
CDR3nt: TGTGCCAGCAGTGACTTGGGCAGTTCCTACAATGAGCAGTTCTTC

j_gene: TRBJ2-7
d_gene: .
v_gene: TRBV19
abundance: .
CDR3aa: CASSIGFGGFYEQYF
CDR3nt: TGTGCCAGTAGTATCGGATTTGGAGGCTTCTACGAGCAGTACTTC

j_gene: TRBJ1-2
d_gene: TRBD1
v_gene: TRBV27
abundance: .
CDR3aa: CASSLDGTGYGYTF
CDR3nt: TGTGCCAGCAGTTTGGATGGGACAGGTTATGGCTACACCTTC

j_gene: TRBJ2-5
d_gene: TRBD1
v_gene: TRBV5-1
abundance: .
CDR3aa: CASSDGQGIETQYF
CDR3nt: TGCGCCAGCAGCGACGGACAGGGGATAGAGACCCAGTACTTC

j_gene: TRBJ2-5
d_gene: .
v_gene: TRBV6-2/TRBV6-3
abundance: .
CDR3aa: CASSPLGPETQYF
CDR3nt: TGTGCCAGCAGCCCCCTCGGCCCGGAGACCCAGTACTTC

j_gene: TRBJ2-7
d_gene: TRBD2
v_gene: TRBV10-2
abundance: .
CDR3aa: CASSEQGLANEQYF
CDR3nt: TGCGCCAGCAGTGAGCAGGGACTAGCTAACGAGCAGTACTTC

j_gene: TRBJ2-1
d_gene: TRBD1
v_gene: TRBV11-1
abundance: .
CDR3aa: CASSSRPGQGSNEQFF
CDR3nt: TGTGCCAGCAGCTCACGTCCGGGACAGGGGAGCAATGAGCAGTTCTTC

j_gene: TRBJ2-1
d_gene: .
v_gene: TRBV10-3
abundance: .
CDR3aa: CAIMSESSNNEQFF
CDR3nt: TGTGCCATCATGTCGGAGTCCTCCAACAATGAGCAGTTCTTC

j_gene: TRBJ2-7
d_gene: TRBD1
v_gene: TRBV28
abundance: .
CDR3aa: CASSRDRAGSYEQYF
CDR3nt: TGTGCCAGCAGCAGGGACAGGGCCGGCTCCTACGAGCAGTACTTC

j_gene: TRBJ2-7
d_gene: TRBD1
v_gene: TRBV2
abundance: .
CDR3aa: CASTGTGASYEQYF
CDR3nt: TGTGCCAGCACTGGGACAGGGGCCTCCTACGAGCAGTACTTC

j_gene: TRBJ1-3
d_gene: TRBD1
v_gene: TRBV5-1
abundance: .
CDR3aa: CASRSGTGENTIYF
CDR3nt: TGCGCCAGCAGATCCGGGACAGGGGAGAACACCATATATTTT

j_gene: TRBJ2-2
d_gene: .
v_gene: TRBV27
abundance: .
CDR3aa: CASSLYLTAGELFF
CDR3nt: TGTGCCAGCAGTTTATATTTGACGGCCGGGGAGCTGTTTTTT

j_gene: TRBJ1-1
d_gene: TRBD1
v_gene: TRBV6-2/TRBV6-3
abundance: few
CDR3aa: CASSLPGGATEAFF
CDR3nt: TGTGCCAGCAGTTTACCAGGGGGTGCCACTGAAGCTTTCTTT

j_gene: TRBJ2-2
d_gene: .
v_gene: TRBV11-2
abundance: .
CDR3aa: CASSLDLSGELFF
CDR3nt: TGTGCCAGCAGCTTAGATCTGAGCGGGGAGCTGTTTTTT

j_gene: TRBJ1-1
d_gene: .
v_gene: TRBV11-3
abundance: .
CDR3aa: CASSERGRDTEAFF
CDR3nt: TGTGCCAGCAGCGAGAGGGGCAGGGACACTGAAGCTTTCTTT

j_gene: TRBJ2-5
d_gene: .
v_gene: TRBV5-1
abundance: .
CDR3aa: CASSPGTSLQETQYF
CDR3nt: TGCGCCAGCAGCCCGGGGACTTCACTACAAGAGACCCAGTACTTC

j_gene: TRBJ1-6
d_gene: .
v_gene: TRBV28
abundance: .
CDR3aa: CASKAGQDSPLHF
CDR3nt: TGTGCCAGCAAGGCAGGGCAAGATTCACCCCTCCACTTT

j_gene: TRBJ2-5
d_gene: TRBD1
v_gene: TRBV5-1
abundance: .
CDR3aa: CASSLMTGEAETQYF
CDR3nt: TGCGCCAGCAGCCTGATGACAGGGGAGGCGGAGACCCAGTACTTC

j_gene: TRBJ1-1
d_gene: .
v_gene: TRBV4-1
abundance: .
CDR3aa: CASSQGQVSQAFF
CDR3nt: TGCGCCAGCAGCCAAGGACAGGTCTCTCAAGCTTTCTTT